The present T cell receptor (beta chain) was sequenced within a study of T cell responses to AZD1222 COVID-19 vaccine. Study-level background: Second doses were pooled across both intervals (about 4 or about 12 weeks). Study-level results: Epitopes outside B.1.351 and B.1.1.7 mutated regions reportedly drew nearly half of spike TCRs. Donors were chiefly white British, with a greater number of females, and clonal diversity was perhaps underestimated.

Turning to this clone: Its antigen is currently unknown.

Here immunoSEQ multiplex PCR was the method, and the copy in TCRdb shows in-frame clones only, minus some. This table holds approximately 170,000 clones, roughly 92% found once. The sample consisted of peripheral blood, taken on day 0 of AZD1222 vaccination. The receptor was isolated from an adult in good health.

Here the CDR3 reads CASSLGTSGPYEQYF. In nucleotides, the CDR3 is TGTGCCAGCAGCCTGGGGACTAGCGGGCCGTACGAGCAGTACTTC. The chain has TRBV7-3 and TRBJ2-7, with 12 positions matching TRBD2. The CDR3 runs to 15 residues. The trim removed 5 bases at V and 4 bases at J, leaving 6 bases unmatched. The germline V gene has CDR1 SGHTA and CDR2 FQGTGA.